These 23 T cell receptor beta chains were sequenced from one sample in a study of blood T cell repertoires in COVID-19. Assay used: immunoSEQ multiplex PCR; TCRdb lists only in-frame clones, some missing. This table has 120,000 to 150,000 clones, approximately 84% appearing once. Source material: peripheral blood. Receptors originate from a human donor in a cohort sampled during active COVID-19.

This chain connects TRBV5-1 to TRBJ2-5; no reliable D call. The germline CDR1 and CDR2 sequences are SGHRS and YFSETQ. V was clipped by 0 bases and J by 4 bases, with 7 bases between them. This CDR3 region has 13 residues. The CDR3 region has the DNA TGCGCCAGCAGCTTGGAGCTGGTAGAGACCCAGTACTTC. It is translated as CASSLELVETQYF.

The rearrangement uses TRBV3-1 (or the pseudogene TRBV3-2) and TRBJ2-2; TRBD2 agrees at 11 bases. V lost 0 bases and J lost 4; bases outside the gene matches: 16. The CDR3 has 21 residues. Germline assignment: CDR1 LGHDT and CDR2 YNNKEL (reference sequence). The CDR3, as DNA: TGTGCCAGCAGCCAAGACCTGCTGGGGCTAGCGGGGGGCCCGGGCACCGGGGAGCTGTTTTTT. Translated: CASSQDLLGLAGGPGTGELFF.

The chain uses TRBV5-5 and TRBJ2-1; 8 bases align to TRBD2. Germline CDR1 SGHKS, CDR2 YYEKEE (reference sequence). The CDR3 contains 14 residues. The trim removed 4 bases at V and 8 bases at J, leaving 8 bases unmatched. The DNA for the CDR3 is TGTGCCAGCAGCGTGGGACTAGGAAGGGATGAGCAGTTCTTC. This gives the protein CASSVGLGRDEQFF.

The chain couples TRBV11-1 to TRBJ2-2; tentatively, D is TRBD1 (6 bases). CDR3 size: 14 residues. V was pared by 1 base and J by 5 bases, with 8 bases between. The germline V gene encodes CDR1 SGHAT and CDR2 FQDESV (reference sequence). This CDR3 is CASSLGQGTGELFF. CDR3 bases: TGTGCCAGCAGCTTAGGCCAGGGGACCGGGGAGCTGTTTTTT.

This chain links TRBV6-5 with TRBJ1-1; perhaps TRBD1 as D (5 bases). Per germline, CDR1 MNHEY and CDR2 SVGAGI. The CDR3 extends over 13 amino acids. V was pared by 9 bases and J by 3 bases, with 14 bases between. The CDR3 spells CASPGRGDTEAFF. DNA for the CDR3: TGTGCCAGTCCTGGCCGGGGGGACACTGAAGCTTTCTTT.

The chain couples TRBV21-1 to TRBJ2-1; no check of the table's D call, TRBD1, against the DNA was made. TRBV21-1 is described as a pseudogene. The CDR3 consists of 16 residues. The CDR3 loop reads CASSFPPEGPGNEQFF. In nucleotides, the CDR3 is TGTGCCAGCAGCTTCCCCCCGGAAGGCCCAGGAAATGAGCAGTTCTTC.

The chain has TRBV5-6 and TRBJ2-1; D not certain. The length of the CDR3 is 14 residues. Trimming removed 0 bases at V and 6 bases at J, with 10 bases between. Germline CDR1 and CDR2: SGHDT and YYEEEE. CDR3 residues: CASSLGPPSNEQFF. The DNA for the CDR3 is TGTGCCAGCAGCTTGGGGCCCCCGTCCAATGAGCAGTTCTTC.

The V call is TRBV7-6, the J call TRBJ2-2, with TRBD1 identical over 7 bases. CDR3 length equals 16 residues. Trimming removed 4 bases from V and 5 bases from J; junction bases left unmatched: 10. Germline V lookup: CDR1 SGHVS, CDR2 FNYEAQ. The CDR3 nucleotides read TGTGCCAGCAGCTCGGACCGGGACAGAAAAACCGGGGAGCTGTTTTTT. Its protein is CASSSDRDRKTGELFF.

V gene TRBV6-1 combines with J gene TRBJ2-7, with D unclear. Germline assignment: CDR1 MNHNS and CDR2 SASEGT. Trimming removed 2 bases at V and 0 bases at J, with 11 bases between. The CDR3 spans 15 residues. In DNA, the CDR3 is TGTGCCAGCAGTGAATCCAGGCAAAGCTCCTACGAGCAGTACGTC. As protein: CASSESRQSSYEQYV.

This rearrangement joins TRBV18 to TRBJ2-2, with a possible D match to TRBD1 (5 bases). V lost 0 bases, J lost 3 bases, and 11 bases lay in between. Per the germline V gene, CDR1 is KGHSH and CDR2 is LQKENI. CDR3 length: 16 amino acids. CDR3 nucleotides: TGTGCCAGCTCACCACCCCCAGCCAGGGACACCGGGGAGCTGTTTTTT. This sequence encodes CASSPPPARDTGELFF. The full variable domain, with the rest looked up from reference TRBV18 and TRBJ2-2, is NAGVMQNPRHLVRRRGQEARLRCSPMKGHSHVYWYRQLPEEGLKFMVYLQKENIIDESGMPKERFSAEFPKEGPSILRIQQVVRGDSAAYFCASSPPPARDTGELFFGEGSRLTVL.

The V call is TRBV5-1, the J call TRBJ2-2, with no clear D. In germline, CDR1 is SGHRS, CDR2 YFSETQ. Trimming stripped 5 bases from V and 6 bases from J, with 11 bases between. This CDR3 is 13 amino acids long. The CDR3, as DNA: TGCGCCAGCAGTACTTCTGGTCCCGGGGAGCTGTTTTTT. This sequence encodes CASSTSGPGELFF.

This clone has more than one count but fewer than ten. The gene calls are TRBV6-5 and TRBJ2-7, with 9 bases aligning to TRBD1. The V gene end was trimmed by 2 bases and the J gene end by 2 bases; junction bases not matched to a gene: 1. The CDR3 consists of 14 residues. Germline V gene data show CDR1 as MNHEY and CDR2 as SVGAGI. CDR3 DNA: TGTGCCAGCAGTTACCGGGACAGGGCCTACGAGCAGTACTTC. Amino acid sequence: CASSYRDRAYEQYF.

The chain links TRBV9 to TRBJ2-1; 8 bases are shared with TRBD2. The germline V gene has CDR1 SGDLS and CDR2 YYNGEE. After removal of 3 bases from V and 4 bases from J, the junction contained 12 bases not matched to a gene. The CDR3 length is 17 residues. The CDR3 region is CASSAAPGGALYNEQFF. The CDR3 coding sequence is TGTGCCAGCAGCGCCGCCCCCGGGGGGGCCCTATACAATGAGCAGTTCTTC.

This clone occurred a few times. The V and J genes are TRBV5-5 and TRBJ1-6, with a weak D call TRBD1 (5 bases). V was trimmed by 3 bases and J by 6 bases, leaving 19 bases between them. Germline CDR1 reads SGHKS; CDR2 reads YYEKEE (reference sequence). The CDR3 contains 17 residues. In DNA form, the CDR3 reads TGTGCCAGCAGCTGGAGGGTAATCTCCGGGGGTAATTCACCCCTCCACTTT. This sequence encodes CASSWRVISGGNSPLHF.

The chain joins TRBV21-1 to TRBJ2-3; the D call of TRBD2 is as the table states it, not checked on the DNA. TRBV21-1 is described as a pseudogene. This CDR3 has 16 residues. Here the CDR3 DNA reads TGTGCCAGCAGCCCGGGGAAGGAGGGTAGTGCAGATACGCAGTATTTT. It translates to CASSPGKEGSADTQYF.

J is TRBJ2-1 and V is TRBV2; D gene ambiguous. The CDR3 length is 13 residues. Germline CDR1 and CDR2: SNHLY and FYNNEI. Trimming cost V 6 bases and J 5 bases, with 11 bases left between them. This CDR3 is CASSPFLNNEQFF. For the CDR3, the DNA is TGTGCCAGCAGCCCCTTCCTTAACAATGAGCAGTTCTTC.

The CDR3 bases are TGTGCCAGCAGCCAAACGGGGCTAGCGGGAGTGCGTCTCTACAATGAGCAGTTCTTC. Amino acid sequence: CASSQTGLAGVRLYNEQFF. The chain couples TRBV11-2 to TRBJ2-1, with 10 bases aligning to TRBD2. The J segment lost 3 bases and the V segment lost 5 bases, leaving 16 bases of the junction unmatched. The CDR3 has 19 amino acids. The V gene's germline CDR1 is SGHAT and CDR2 FQNNGV.

The J gene is TRBJ2-5, the V gene TRBV2; weak D call: TRBD1 (5 bases). Trimming left V 2 bases short and J 5 bases short, with 6 bases between. CDR3 length: 12 residues. Looked up from germline, CDR1 is SNHLY and CDR2 is FYNNEI. The CDR3 is CASSEQGETQYF. CDR3 bases: TGTGCCAGCAGTGAACAGGGTGAGACCCAGTACTTC. The complete variable domain, with remaining parts taken from reference TRBV2 and TRBJ2-5, reads EPEVTQTPSHQVTQMGQEVILRCVPISNHLYFYWYRQILGQKVEFLVSFYNNEISEKSEIFDDQFSVERPDGSNFTLKIRSTKLEDSAMYFCASSEQGETQYFGPGTRLLVL.

The CDR3 DNA reads TGTGCCACCAGCAGAACGAGGGCGGGAGCGAACACCGGGGAGCTGTTTTTT. It yields the protein CATSRTRAGANTGELFF. This chain uses TRBV15 with TRBJ2-2; 7 bases map to TRBD2. CDR1 LNHNV and CDR2 YYDKDF come from the germline V gene (reference sequence). CDR3 length equals 17 residues. V gave up 2 bases and J gave up 0 bases; unmatched junction bases: 6.

The V call is TRBV3-1 (or the pseudogene TRBV3-2), the J call TRBJ2-5, with TRBD2 as a possible D gene (7 bases). The CDR3 spans 16 residues. CDR1 LGHDT and CDR2 YNNKEL come from the germline V gene (reference sequence). The V end lost 2 bases, the J end lost 5 bases, and 18 bases lay between the germline ends. CDR3 region: CASSQIGGGRDETQYF. In nucleotides, the CDR3 is TGTGCCAGCAGCCAAATTGGCGGGGGCCGTGATGAGACCCAGTACTTC.

V usage is TRBV30 and J usage is TRBJ1-2; 12 bases align to TRBD1. The CDR3 sequence is 14 residues long. Germline CDR1 and CDR2: GTSNPN and SVGIG (reference sequence). Trimming cost V 1 base and J 8 bases; bases outside gene matches: 5. The CDR3 reads CAWSAPGTGGGYTF. DNA for the CDR3: TGTGCCTGGAGTGCCCCCGGGACAGGGGGCGGCTACACCTTC.

This chain connects TRBV15 to TRBJ2-1; TRBD1 matches 8 bases. Germline V gene data show CDR1 as LNHNV and CDR2 as YYDKDF (reference sequence). The trim removed 1 base at V and 7 bases at J, leaving 9 bases unmatched. The CDR3 contains 16 residues. The CDR3 loop reads CATSRAGGSQRNEQFF. The CDR3 DNA is TGTGCCACCAGCAGAGCAGGGGGCTCGCAGAGGAATGAGCAGTTCTTC. Together with reference TRBV15 and TRBJ2-1, the CDR3 gives the full variable domain: DAMVIQNPRYQVTQFGKPVTLSCSQTLNHNVMYWYQQKSSQAPKLLFHYYDKDFNNEADTPDNFQSRRPNTSFCFLDIRSPGLGDTAMYLCATSRAGGSQRNEQFFGPGTRLTVL.

This clone was recorded only once. The V call is TRBV5-1, the J call TRBJ1-6, with 7 positions matching TRBD1. V lost 5 bases and J lost 0; bases outside the gene matches: 5. Per germline, CDR1 SGHRS and CDR2 YFSETQ. The CDR3 consists of 16 residues. CDR3 sequence reads: CASSSGQDSYNSPLHF. The DNA for the CDR3 is TGCGCCAGCAGTTCTGGACAGGACTCCTATAATTCACCCCTCCACTTT.